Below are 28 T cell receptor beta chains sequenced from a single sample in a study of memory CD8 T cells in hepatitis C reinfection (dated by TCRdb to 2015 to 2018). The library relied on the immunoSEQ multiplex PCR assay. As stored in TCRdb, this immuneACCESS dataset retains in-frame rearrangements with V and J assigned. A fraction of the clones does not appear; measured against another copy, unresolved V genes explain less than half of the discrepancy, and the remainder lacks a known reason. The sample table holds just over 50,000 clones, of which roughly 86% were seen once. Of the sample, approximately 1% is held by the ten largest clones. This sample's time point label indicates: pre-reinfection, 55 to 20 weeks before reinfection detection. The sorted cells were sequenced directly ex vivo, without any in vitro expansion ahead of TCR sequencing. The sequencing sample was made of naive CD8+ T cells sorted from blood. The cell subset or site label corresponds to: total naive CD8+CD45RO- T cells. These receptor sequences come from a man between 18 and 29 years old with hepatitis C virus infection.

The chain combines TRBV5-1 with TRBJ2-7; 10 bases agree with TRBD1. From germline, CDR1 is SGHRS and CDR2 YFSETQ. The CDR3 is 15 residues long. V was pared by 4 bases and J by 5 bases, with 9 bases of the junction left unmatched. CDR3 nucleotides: TGCGCCAGCAGCCCCGGGACAGGGGAGGGACACGAGCAGTACTTC. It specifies CASSPGTGEGHEQYF.

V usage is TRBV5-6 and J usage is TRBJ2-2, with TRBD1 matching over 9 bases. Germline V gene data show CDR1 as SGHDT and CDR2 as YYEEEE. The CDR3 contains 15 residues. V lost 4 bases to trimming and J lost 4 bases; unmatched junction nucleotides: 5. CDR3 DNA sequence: TGTGCCAGCAGCACGGACAGGGGTGGCACCGGGGAGCTGTTTTTT. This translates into CASSTDRGGTGELFF.

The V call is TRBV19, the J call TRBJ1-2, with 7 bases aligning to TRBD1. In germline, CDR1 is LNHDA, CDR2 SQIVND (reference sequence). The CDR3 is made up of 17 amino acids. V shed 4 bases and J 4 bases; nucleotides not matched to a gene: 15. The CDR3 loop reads CASSTLTGTVKIYGYTF. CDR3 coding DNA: TGTGCCAGTAGTACTCTAACCGGGACAGTGAAAATCTATGGCTACACCTTC.

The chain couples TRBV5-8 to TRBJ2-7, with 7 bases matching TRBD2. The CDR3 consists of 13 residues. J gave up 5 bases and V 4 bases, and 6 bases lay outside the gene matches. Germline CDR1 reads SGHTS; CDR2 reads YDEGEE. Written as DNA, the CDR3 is TGTGCCAGCAGCGCCCCCGGGACTAACGAGCAGTACGTC. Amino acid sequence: CASSAPGTNEQYV.

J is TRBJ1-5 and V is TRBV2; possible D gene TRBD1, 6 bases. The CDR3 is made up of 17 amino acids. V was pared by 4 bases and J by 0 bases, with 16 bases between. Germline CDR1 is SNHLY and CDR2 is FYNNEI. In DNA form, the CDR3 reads TGTGCCAGCAGTGCAGGGGCCTCACCCCTTAGCAATCAGCCCCAGCATTTT. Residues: CASSAGASPLSNQPQHF.

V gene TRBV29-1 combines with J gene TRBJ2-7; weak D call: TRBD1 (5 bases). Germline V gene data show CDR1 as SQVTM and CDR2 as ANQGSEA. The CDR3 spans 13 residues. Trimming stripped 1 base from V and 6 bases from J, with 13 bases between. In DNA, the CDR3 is TGCAGCGTTGAAGGGACCCCTGGGGCCGAGCAGTACTTC. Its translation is CSVEGTPGAEQYF.

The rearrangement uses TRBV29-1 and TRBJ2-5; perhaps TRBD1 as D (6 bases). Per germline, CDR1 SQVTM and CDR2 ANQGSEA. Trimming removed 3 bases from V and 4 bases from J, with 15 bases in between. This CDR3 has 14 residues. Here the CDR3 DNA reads TGCAGCGTTGAGATGACAGGCGTCGGAGAGACCCAGTACTTC. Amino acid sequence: CSVEMTGVGETQYF.

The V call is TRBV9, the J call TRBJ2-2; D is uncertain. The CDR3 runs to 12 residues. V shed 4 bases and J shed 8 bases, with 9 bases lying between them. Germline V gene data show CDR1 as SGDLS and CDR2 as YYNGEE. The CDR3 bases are TGTGCCAGCAGCCCCGTCGTTGGGGAGCTGTTTTTT. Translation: CASSPVVGELFF.

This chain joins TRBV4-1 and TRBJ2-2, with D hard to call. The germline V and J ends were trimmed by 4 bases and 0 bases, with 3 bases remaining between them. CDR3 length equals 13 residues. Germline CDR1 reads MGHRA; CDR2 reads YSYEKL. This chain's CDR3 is CASSLSNTGELFF. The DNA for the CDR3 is TGCGCCAGCAGCCTATCGAACACCGGGGAGCTGTTTTTT.

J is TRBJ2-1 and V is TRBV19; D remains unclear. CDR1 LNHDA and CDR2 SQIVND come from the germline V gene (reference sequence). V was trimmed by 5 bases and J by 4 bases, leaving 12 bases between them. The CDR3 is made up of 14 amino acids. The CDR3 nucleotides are TGTGCCAGTAGTCCCGTCCTACTATACAATGAGCAGTTCTTC. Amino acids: CASSPVLLYNEQFF.

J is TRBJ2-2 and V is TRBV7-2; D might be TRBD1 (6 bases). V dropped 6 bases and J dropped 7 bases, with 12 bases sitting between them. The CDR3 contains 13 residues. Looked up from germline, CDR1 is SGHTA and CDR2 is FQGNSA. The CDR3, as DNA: TGTGCCAGCAGTCGAGCAGGGGTCGGGGAGCTGTTTTTT. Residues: CASSRAGVGELFF.

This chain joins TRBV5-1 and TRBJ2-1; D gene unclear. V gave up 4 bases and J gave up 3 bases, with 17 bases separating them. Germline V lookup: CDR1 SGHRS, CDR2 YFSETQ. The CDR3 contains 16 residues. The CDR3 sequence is CASSPGFGLDYNEQFF. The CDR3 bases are TGCGCCAGCAGCCCCGGTTTCGGTCTAGACTACAATGAGCAGTTCTTC.

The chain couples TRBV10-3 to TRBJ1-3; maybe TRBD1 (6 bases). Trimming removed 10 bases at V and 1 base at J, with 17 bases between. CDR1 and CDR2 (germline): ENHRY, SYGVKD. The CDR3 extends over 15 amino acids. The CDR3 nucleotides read TGTGCCAGTGCCGGGACACTTACTTCTGGAAACACCATATATTTT. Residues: CASAGTLTSGNTIYF.

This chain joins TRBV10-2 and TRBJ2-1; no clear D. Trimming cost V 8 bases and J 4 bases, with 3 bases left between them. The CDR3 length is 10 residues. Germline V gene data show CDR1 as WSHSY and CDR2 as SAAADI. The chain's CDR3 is CASLYNEQFF. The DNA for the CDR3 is TGCGCCAGCCTTTACAATGAGCAGTTCTTC.

The CDR3 DNA reads as TGTGCCAGCAGTTACGGGGAGGGCGCGGGTGAGCAGTTCTTC. This gives the protein CASSYGEGAGEQFF. This chain connects TRBV6-5 to TRBJ2-1; 7 bases map to TRBD2. The CDR3 spans 14 residues. The junction had 7 bases not matched to a gene; V was cut back by 2 bases and J by 9 bases. In germline, CDR1 is MNHEY, CDR2 SVGAGI.

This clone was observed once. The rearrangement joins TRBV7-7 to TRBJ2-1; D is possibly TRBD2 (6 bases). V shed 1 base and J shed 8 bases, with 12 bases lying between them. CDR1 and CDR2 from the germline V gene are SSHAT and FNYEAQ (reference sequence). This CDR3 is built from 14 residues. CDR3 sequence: CASSLVLWGDEQFF. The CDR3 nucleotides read TGTGCCAGCAGCTTAGTTTTATGGGGGGATGAGCAGTTCTTC. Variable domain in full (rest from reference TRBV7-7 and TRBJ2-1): GAGVSQSPRYKVTKRGQDVTLRCDPISSHATLYWYQQALGQGPEFLTYFNYEAQPDKSGLPSDRFSAERPEGSISTLTIQRTEQRDSAMYRCASSLVLWGDEQFFGPGTRLTVL.

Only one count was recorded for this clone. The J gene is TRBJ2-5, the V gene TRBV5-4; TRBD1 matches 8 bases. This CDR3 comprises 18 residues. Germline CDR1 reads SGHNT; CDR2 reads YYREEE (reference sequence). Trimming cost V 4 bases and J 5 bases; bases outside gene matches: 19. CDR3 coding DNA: TGTGCCAGCAGCCTTTCCCCAGGGGGCGCGGGACCGGACGAGACCCAGTACTTC. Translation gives CASSLSPGGAGPDETQYF. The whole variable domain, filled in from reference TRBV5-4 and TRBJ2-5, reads ETGVTQSPTHLIKTRGQQVTLRCSSQSGHNTVSWYQQALGQGPQFIFQYYREEENGRGNFPPRFSGLQFPNYSSELNVNALELDDSALYLCASSLSPGGAGPDETQYFGPGTRLLVL.

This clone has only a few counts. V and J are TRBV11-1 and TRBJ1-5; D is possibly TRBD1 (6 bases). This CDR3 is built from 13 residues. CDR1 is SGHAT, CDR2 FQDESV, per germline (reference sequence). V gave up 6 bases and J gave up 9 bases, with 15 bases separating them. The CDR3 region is CASSRGGTWPQHF. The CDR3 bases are TGTGCCAGCAGTAGGGGGGGGACGTGGCCCCAGCATTTT. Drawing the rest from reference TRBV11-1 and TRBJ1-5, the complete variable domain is EAEVAQSPRYKITEKSQAVAFWCDPISGHATLYWYRQILGQGPELLVQFQDESVVDDSQLPKDRFSAERLKGVDSTLKIQPAELGDSAMYLCASSRGGTWPQHFGDGTRLSIL.

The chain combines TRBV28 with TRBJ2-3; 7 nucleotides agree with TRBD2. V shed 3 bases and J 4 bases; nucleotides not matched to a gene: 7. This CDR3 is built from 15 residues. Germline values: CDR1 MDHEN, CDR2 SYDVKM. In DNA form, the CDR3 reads TGTGCCAGCAGTTTGGCTGCGGGAGACCCAGATACGCAGTATTTT. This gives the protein CASSLAAGDPDTQYF.

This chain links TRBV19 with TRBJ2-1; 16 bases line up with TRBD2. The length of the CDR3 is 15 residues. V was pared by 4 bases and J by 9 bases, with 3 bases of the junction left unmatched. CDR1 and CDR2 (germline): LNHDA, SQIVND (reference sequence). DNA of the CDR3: TGTGCCAGTAGTACGGGACTAGCGGGAGGGTTTGAGCAGTTCTTC. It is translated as CASSTGLAGGFEQFF.

The CDR3: CASSLAHAHLRGEQFF. In DNA, the CDR3 is TGTGCCAGCAGCTTAGCGCACGCACATCTCCGGGGGGAGCAGTTCTTC. The chain is built from TRBV7-6 and TRBJ2-1; D may be TRBD2 (6 bases). Germline V gene lookup returns CDR1 SGHVS and CDR2 FNYEAQ. Trimming took off 0 bases at V and 10 bases at J, with 19 bases between the two ends. The CDR3 contains 16 residues. The full variable domain, in which reference TRBV7-6 and TRBJ2-1 provide the parts outside the CDR3, is GAGVSQSPRYKVTKRGQDVALRCDPISGHVSLYWYRQALGQGPEFLTYFNYEAQQDKSGLPNDRFSAERPEGSISTLTIQRTEQRDSAMYRCASSLAHAHLRGEQFFGPGTRLTVL.

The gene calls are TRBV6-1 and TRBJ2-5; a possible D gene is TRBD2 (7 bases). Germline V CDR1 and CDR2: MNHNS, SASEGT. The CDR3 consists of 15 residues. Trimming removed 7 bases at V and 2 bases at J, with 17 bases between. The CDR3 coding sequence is TGTGCCAGCACCCCAGGAGGGGGAGGGCAAGAGACCCAGTACTTC. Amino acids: CASTPGGGGQETQYF.

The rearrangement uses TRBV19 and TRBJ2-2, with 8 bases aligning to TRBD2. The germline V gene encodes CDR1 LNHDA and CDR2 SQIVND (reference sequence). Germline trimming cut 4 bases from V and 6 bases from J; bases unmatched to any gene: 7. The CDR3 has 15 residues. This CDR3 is CASSTRPGGAGELFF. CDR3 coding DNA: TGTGCCAGTAGTACCCGCCCCGGGGGGGCCGGGGAGCTGTTTTTT.

The CDR3 is CATSKQHRGETQYF. The CDR3, as DNA: TGTGCCACCAGCAAACAACATCGGGGGGAGACCCAGTACTTC. The gene calls are TRBV15 and TRBJ2-5, with D maybe TRBD2 (6 bases). Germline V lookup: CDR1 LNHNV, CDR2 YYDKDF (reference sequence). The V gene lost 4 bases and the J gene lost 5 bases, with 14 bases spanning the gap. The CDR3 runs to 14 residues.

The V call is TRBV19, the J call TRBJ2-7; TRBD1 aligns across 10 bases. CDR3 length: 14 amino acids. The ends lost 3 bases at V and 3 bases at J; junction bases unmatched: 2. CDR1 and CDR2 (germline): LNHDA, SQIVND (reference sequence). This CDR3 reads CASSMTGGSYEQYF. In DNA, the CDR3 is TGTGCCAGTAGTATGACAGGGGGCAGCTACGAGCAGTACTTC.

In nucleotides, the CDR3 is TGTGCCAGCAGCACCTCAGTGTGGGGCCAACTGAACACTGAAGCTTTCTTT. Residues: CASSTSVWGQLNTEAFF. The rearrangement links TRBV28 to TRBJ1-1, with a weak D call TRBD1 (5 bases). This CDR3 has 17 residues. Looked up from germline, CDR1 is MDHEN and CDR2 is SYDVKM. V lost 6 bases and J 0 bases, leaving 20 bases between the germline ends.

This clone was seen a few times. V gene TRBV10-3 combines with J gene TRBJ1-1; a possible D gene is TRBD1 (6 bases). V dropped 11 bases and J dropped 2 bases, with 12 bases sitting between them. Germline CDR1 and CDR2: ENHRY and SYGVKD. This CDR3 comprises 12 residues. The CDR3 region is CASKGVNTEAFF. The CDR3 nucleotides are TGTGCCTCTAAGGGGGTTAACACTGAAGCTTTCTTT.

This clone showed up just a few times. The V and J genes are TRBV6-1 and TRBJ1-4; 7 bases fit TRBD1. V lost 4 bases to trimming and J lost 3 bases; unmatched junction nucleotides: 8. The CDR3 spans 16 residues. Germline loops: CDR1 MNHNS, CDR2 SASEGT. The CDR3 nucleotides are TGTGCCAGCAGTGGATACAGACAGGGCCCTAATGAAAAACTGTTTTTT. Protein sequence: CASSGYRQGPNEKLFF.